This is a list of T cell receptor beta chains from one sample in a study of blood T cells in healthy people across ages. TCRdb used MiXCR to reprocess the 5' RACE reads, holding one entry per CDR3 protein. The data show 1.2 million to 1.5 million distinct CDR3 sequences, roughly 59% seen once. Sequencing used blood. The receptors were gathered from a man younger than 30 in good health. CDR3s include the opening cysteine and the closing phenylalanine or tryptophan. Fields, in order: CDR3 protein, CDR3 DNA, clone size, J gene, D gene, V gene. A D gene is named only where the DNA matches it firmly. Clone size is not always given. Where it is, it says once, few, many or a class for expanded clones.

CASSQPRGQFF | TGTGCCAGCAGTCAACCTCGGGGGCAGTTCTTC | - | TRBJ2-1 | - | TRBV28
CASSRADTGQVYEQYF | TGCGCCAGCAGCCGGGCTGATACAGGGCAGGTCTACGAGCAGTACTTC | once | TRBJ2-7 | - | TRBV4-1
CASSSSPSGSKGFYNEQFF | TGTGCCAGCAGTTCGTCCCCTAGCGGGTCAAAGGGGTTCTACAATGAGCAGTTCTTC | - | TRBJ2-1 | TRBD2 | TRBV7-6
CASSRDEGYGYTF | TGTGCCAGCAGCCGTGACGAAGGCTATGGCTACACCTTC | - | TRBJ1-2 | - | TRBV5-6
CASSAGGQGCGYTF | TGTGCCAGCAGTGCCGGCGGACAGGGGTGTGGCTACACCTTC | - | TRBJ1-2 | TRBD1 | TRBV6-1
CASSQDWISVGSNQPQHF | TGTGCCAGCAGCCAAGACTGGATATCGGTAGGAAGCAATCAGCCCCAGCATTTT | once | TRBJ1-5 | - | TRBV4-2
CASTPGDHSGDTQYF | TGTGCCAGCACTCCGGGGGACCACTCTGGGGATACGCAGTATTTT | - | TRBJ2-3 | - | TRBV11-2
CASSPRIDTQYF | TGTGCCAGCAGTCCCCGGATAGATACGCAGTATTTT | - | TRBJ2-3 | - | TRBV6-6
CLNGVGLAGSYEQYF | TGTTTAAATGGGGTCGGACTAGCGGGATCCTACGAGCAGTACTTC | once | TRBJ2-7 | TRBD2 | TRBV2
CSAQLSGTGETQYF | TGCAGCGCACAGTTGAGCGGGACCGGGGAGACCCAGTACTTC | - | TRBJ2-5 | TRBD2 | TRBV29-1
CAISRGNSHEQYF | TGTGCCATCTCCCGGGGTAATTCCCACGAGCAGTACTTC | - | TRBJ2-7 | - | TRBV3-1
CSALTSGGSFVHEQYF | TGCAGCGCCTTGACTAGCGGGGGGTCCTTCGTCCACGAGCAGTACTTC | - | TRBJ2-7 | TRBD2 | TRBV29-1
CASTPNHYTLTSGELFF | TGCGCCAGCACCCCTAACCATTACACCCTAACTTCCGGGGAGCTGTTTTTT | once | TRBJ2-2 | - | TRBV5-1
CASSVGQGADEQYF | TGTGCCAGCAGTGTTGGACAGGGGGCCGATGAGCAGTACTTC | few | TRBJ2-4 | TRBD1 | TRBV2
CASSLMSSGGGYTF | TGTGCCAGCAGTTTAATGTCCAGTGGAGGTGGCTACACCTTC | - | TRBJ1-2 | - | TRBV12-3/TRBV12-4
CASSYSRSNTQYF | TGTGCCAGCAGTTACTCTCGGAGTAATACGCAGTATTTT | - | TRBJ2-3 | - | TRBV6-5
CASSLAEADTQYF | TGTGCCAGCAGCTTAGCGGAGGCAGATACGCAGTATTTT | few | TRBJ2-3 | - | TRBV11-2
CSANQGASDTQYF | TGCAGTGCTAATCAGGGGGCCTCAGATACGCAGTATTTT | - | TRBJ2-3 | TRBD1 | TRBV20-1
CASSEGNSGISDTQYF | TGTGCCAGCAGTGAAGGCAATAGCGGGATCTCAGATACGCAGTATTTT | - | TRBJ2-3 | TRBD2 | TRBV2